The rows below give T cell receptor beta chains drawn from one sample of a study of shared clonotypes between healthy human individuals. Sequenced by immunoSEQ multiplex PCR; TCRdb stores in-frame clones only, minus some. Of approximately 2.4 million clones listed, roughly 95% are singletons. Sequencing was done on a sample of naive CD4+ T cells sorted from blood. These receptors all come from a young man in good health. CDR3s include the opening cysteine and the closing phenylalanine or tryptophan. Clone size appears in some rows only: once, few, many, or a class for an expanded clone.

cdr3_aa,clone_size,v_call,j_call
CASSLRISRYSNQPQHF,.,TRBV28,TRBJ1-5
CASSLNLETNYGYTF,.,TRBV5-1,TRBJ1-2
CASSPLRTDNTEAFF,.,TRBV19,TRBJ1-1
CASSPSLAAGETQYF,.,TRBV5-4,TRBJ2-5
CASSSPSGSGNTIYF,.,TRBV28,TRBJ1-3
CATPGPSNYGYTF,.,TRBV2,TRBJ1-2
CASSLSQYEQYF,.,TRBV18,TRBJ2-7
CASSPSGPIPNEQFF,.,TRBV6-5,TRBJ2-1
CASSFSWAGEGYTF,.,TRBV27,TRBJ1-2
CASSLAQNTEAFF,once,TRBV11-3,TRBJ1-1
CAWRGGLAAYNEQFF,.,TRBV30,TRBJ2-1
CASSRPAGLAYNEQFF,.,TRBV5-1,TRBJ2-1
CASTSGGAGTGELFF,.,TRBV2,TRBJ2-2
CASSLGGFSGNTIYF,few,TRBV11-3,TRBJ1-3
CASSGTGTGNNEQFF,.,TRBV5-1,TRBJ2-1
CASSGTSGGPPYEQYF,.,TRBV5-6,TRBJ2-7
CASGYIGSRLAPYEQYF,.,TRBV12-5,TRBJ2-7
CASSQGKDSSYNEQFF,.,TRBV4-1,TRBJ2-1
CASSVLRGGASTDTQYF,.,TRBV6-1,TRBJ2-3
CASSLTGNTGELFF,.,TRBV7-9,TRBJ2-2
CASRPLGEGRDEQFF,.,TRBV7-9,TRBJ2-1
CASSLDRGTYEQYF,.,TRBV5-1,TRBJ2-7
CASSNRVETQYF,.,TRBV19,TRBJ2-5
CAWSAGQGSEQYF,.,TRBV30,TRBJ2-7
CASSSSRGAGRPTNEKLFF,.,TRBV11-2,TRBJ1-4
CASSTDTGADTQYF,.,TRBV5-5,TRBJ2-3
CASSGLAGTTDTQYF,once,TRBV2,TRBJ2-3
CSVLLREEFF,.,TRBV29-1,TRBJ2-1
CASSFVGGELFF,few,TRBV7-2,TRBJ2-2
CASRLAQGADTQYF,once,TRBV7-9,TRBJ2-3
CASSFYRSRDYNEQFF,.,TRBV7-8,TRBJ2-1